This T cell receptor beta chain was sequenced for a study of blood T cell repertoires in COVID-19. Repertoires were generated with immunoSEQ multiplex PCR, while TCRdb's copy carries only in-frame clones and drops some. The table includes 200,000 to 250,000 clones, about nine tenths detected once. This clone was seen just once. The receptor comes from a man aged 50-59 years with acute or convalescent COVID-19. Sequencing input: peripheral blood.

The CDR3 loop reads CAWSGNSYNEQFF. The CDR3 DNA reads TGTGCCTGGAGCGGGAACTCCTACAATGAGCAGTTCTTC. The V gene is TRBV30, the J gene TRBJ2-1, with a tentative D call TRBD2 (5 bases). The CDR3 runs to 13 residues. CDR1 GTSNPN and CDR2 SVGIG come from the germline V gene (reference sequence). V lost 3 bases and J 0 bases, leaving 6 bases between the germline ends.